This section outlines one T cell receptor (beta chain) sequence together with its context. This sample was taken from a study of cytomegalovirus exposure and HLA in healthy donors. Researchers ran the PCR with 60 Vbeta and 13 Jbeta primers. The method was immunoSEQ multiplex PCR; TCRdb's version includes in-frame clones alone and lacks a portion of them. The table has about 100,000 clones, about 80% seen once. The origin of this receptor is a female donor in good health and CMV-seropositive. What was sequenced was PBMCs.

In DNA, the CDR3 is TGCGCCAGCGAGGGTGTAGGTGGCACTGAAGCTTTCTTT. Translated: CASEGVGGTEAFF. This chain uses TRBV10-2 with TRBJ1-1; no clear D. This CDR3 has 13 residues. Germline CDR1 WSHSY, CDR2 SAAADI. The V and J ends lost 8 bases and 4 bases respectively, with 14 bases between them.